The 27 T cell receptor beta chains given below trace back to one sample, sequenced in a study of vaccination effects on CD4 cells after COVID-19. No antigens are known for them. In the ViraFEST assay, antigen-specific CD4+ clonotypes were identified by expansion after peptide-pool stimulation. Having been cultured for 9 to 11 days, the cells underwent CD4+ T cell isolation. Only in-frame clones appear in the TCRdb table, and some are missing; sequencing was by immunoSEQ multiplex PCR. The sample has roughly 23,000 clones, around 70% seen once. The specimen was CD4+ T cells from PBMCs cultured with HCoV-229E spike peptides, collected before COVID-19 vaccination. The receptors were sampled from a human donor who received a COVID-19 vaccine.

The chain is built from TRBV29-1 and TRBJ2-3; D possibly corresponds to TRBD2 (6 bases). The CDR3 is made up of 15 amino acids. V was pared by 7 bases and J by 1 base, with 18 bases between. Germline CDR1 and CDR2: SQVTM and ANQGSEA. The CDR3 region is CSGREIWEGTDTQYF. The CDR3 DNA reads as TGCAGCGGCAGGGAAATCTGGGAGGGCACAGATACGCAGTATTTT.

In DNA, the CDR3 is TGTGCCAGCAGTTACTCAGCGGCAGGGGCCACCTACGAGCAGTACTTC. Its translation: CASSYSAAGATYEQYF. The chain joins TRBV6-5 to TRBJ2-7, with a possible D match to TRBD1 (6 bases). CDR1 and CDR2 from the germline V gene are MNHEY and SVGAGI. The V end lost 0 bases, the J end lost 2 bases, and 14 bases lay between the germline ends. The CDR3 is 16 residues long.

As DNA, the CDR3 is TGCGCCAGCAGCCCCCTGCGTTCGGGGGGAACAGATACGCAGTATTTT. This encodes CASSPLRSGGTDTQYF. This chain links TRBV5-1 with TRBJ2-3, with 7 bases lining up with TRBD2. Germline values: CDR1 SGHRS, CDR2 YFSETQ. The trim removed 4 bases at V and 3 bases at J, leaving 11 bases unmatched. CDR3 size: 16 residues.

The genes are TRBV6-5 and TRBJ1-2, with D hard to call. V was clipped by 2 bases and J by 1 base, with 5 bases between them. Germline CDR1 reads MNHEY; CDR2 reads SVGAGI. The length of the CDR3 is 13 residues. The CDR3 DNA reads TGTGCCAGCAGTTACGAACTTAACTATGGCTACACCTTC. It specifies CASSYELNYGYTF.

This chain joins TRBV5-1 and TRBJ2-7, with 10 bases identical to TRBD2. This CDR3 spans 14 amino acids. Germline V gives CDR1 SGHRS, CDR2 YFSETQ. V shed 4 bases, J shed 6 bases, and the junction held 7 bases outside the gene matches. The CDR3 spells CASSPSGGVREQYF. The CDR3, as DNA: TGCGCCAGCAGCCCCAGCGGGGGGGTTCGCGAGCAGTACTTC. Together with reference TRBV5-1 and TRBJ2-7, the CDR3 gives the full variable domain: KAGVTQTPRYLIKTRGQQVTLSCSPISGHRSVSWYQQTPGQGLQFLFEYFSETQRNKGNFPGRFSGRQFSNSRSEMNVSTLELGDSALYLCASSPSGGVREQYFGPGTRLTVT.

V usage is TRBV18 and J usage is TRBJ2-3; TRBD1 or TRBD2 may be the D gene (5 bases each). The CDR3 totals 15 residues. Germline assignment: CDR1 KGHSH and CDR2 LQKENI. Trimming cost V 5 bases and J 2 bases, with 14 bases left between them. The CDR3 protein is CASSSGLGDTDTQYF. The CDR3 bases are TGTGCCAGCTCATCCGGACTGGGGGACACAGATACGCAGTATTTT.

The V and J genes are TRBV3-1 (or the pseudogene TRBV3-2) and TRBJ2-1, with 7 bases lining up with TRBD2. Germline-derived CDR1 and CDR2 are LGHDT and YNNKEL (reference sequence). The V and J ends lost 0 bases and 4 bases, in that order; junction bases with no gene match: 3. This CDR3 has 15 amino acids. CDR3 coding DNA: TGTGCCAGCAGCCAAGAGCTAGCGGCTTACAATGAGCAGTTCTTC. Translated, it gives CASSQELAAYNEQFF.

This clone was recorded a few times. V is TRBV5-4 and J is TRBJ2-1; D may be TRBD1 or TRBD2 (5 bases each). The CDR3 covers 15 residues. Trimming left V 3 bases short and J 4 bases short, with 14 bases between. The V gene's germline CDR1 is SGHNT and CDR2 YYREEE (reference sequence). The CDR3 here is CASSSRLGVYNEQFF. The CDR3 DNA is TGTGCCAGCAGCTCCAGGTTGGGGGTTTACAATGAGCAGTTCTTC.

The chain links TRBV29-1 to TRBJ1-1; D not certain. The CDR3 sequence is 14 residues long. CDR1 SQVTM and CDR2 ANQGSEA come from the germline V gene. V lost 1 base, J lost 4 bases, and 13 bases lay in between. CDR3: CSVEGSPGVTEAFF. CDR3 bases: TGCAGCGTTGAAGGGAGTCCGGGAGTCACTGAAGCTTTCTTT.

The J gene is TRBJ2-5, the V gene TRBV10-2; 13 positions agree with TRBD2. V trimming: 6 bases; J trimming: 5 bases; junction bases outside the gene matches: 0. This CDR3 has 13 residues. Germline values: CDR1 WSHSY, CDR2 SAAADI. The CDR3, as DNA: TGCGCCAGCAGGACTAGCGGGGGGGAGACCCAGTACTTC. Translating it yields CASRTSGGETQYF.

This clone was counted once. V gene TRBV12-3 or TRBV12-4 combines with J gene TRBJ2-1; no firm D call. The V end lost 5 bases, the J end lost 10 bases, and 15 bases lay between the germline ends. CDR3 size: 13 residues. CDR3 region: CASSPLSRYEQFF. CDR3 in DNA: TGTGCCAGCAGTCCCCTATCTAGGTACGAGCAGTTCTTC.

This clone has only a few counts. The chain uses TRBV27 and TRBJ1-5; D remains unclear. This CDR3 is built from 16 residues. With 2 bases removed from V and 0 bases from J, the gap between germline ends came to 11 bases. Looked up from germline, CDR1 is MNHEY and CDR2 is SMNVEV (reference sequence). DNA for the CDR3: TGTGCCAGCAGTTTAACGGTGCAGTATAGCAATCAGCCCCAGCATTTT. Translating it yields CASSLTVQYSNQPQHF.

The CDR3 DNA sequence: TGTGCCACCAGCAGAGATCCGACAGGCCTCTACGAGCAGTACTTC. Protein product: CATSRDPTGLYEQYF. The chain is built from TRBV15 and TRBJ2-7; tentative D call: TRBD1 (6 bases). V was clipped by 0 bases and J by 3 bases, with 12 bases between them. This CDR3 region has 15 residues. In germline, CDR1 is LNHNV, CDR2 YYDKDF (reference sequence). The variable domain in full, with the rest retrieved from reference TRBV15 and TRBJ2-7, is DAMVIQNPRYQVTQFGKPVTLSCSQTLNHNVMYWYQQKSSQAPKLLFHYYDKDFNNEADTPDNFQSRRPNTSFCFLDIRSPGLGDTAMYLCATSRDPTGLYEQYFGPGTRLTVT.

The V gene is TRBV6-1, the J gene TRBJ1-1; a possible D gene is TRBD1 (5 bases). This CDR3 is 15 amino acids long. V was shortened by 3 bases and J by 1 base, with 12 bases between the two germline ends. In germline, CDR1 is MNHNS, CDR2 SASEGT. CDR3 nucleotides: TGTGCCAGCAGTGACGTGGGGGTGGGGAACACTGAAGCTTTCTTT. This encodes CASSDVGVGNTEAFF.

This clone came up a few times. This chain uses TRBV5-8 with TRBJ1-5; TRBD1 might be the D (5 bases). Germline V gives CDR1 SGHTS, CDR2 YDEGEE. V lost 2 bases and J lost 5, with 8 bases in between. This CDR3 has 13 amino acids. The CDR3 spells CASSFSRDQPQHF. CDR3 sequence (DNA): TGTGCCAGCAGCTTTAGCAGGGATCAGCCCCAGCATTTT. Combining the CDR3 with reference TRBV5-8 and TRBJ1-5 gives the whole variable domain EAGVTQSPTHLIKTRGQQATLRCSPISGHTSVYWYQQALGLGLQFLLWYDEGEERNRGNFPPRFSGRQFPNYSSELNVNALELEDSALYLCASSFSRDQPQHFGDGTRLSIL.

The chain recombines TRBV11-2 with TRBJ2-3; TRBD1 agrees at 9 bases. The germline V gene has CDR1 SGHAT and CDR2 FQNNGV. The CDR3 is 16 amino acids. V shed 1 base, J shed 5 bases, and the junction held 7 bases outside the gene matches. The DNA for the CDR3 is TGTGCCAGCAGCTTAGTGCCGGGACAGGGTCAAGATACGCAGTATTTT. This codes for CASSLVPGQGQDTQYF.

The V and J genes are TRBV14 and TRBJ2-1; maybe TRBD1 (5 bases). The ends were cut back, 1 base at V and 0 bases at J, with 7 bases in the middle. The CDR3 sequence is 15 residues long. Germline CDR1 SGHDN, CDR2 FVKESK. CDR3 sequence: CASSQVRGSYNEQFF. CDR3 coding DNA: TGTGCCAGCAGCCAAGTAAGGGGCTCCTACAATGAGCAGTTCTTC. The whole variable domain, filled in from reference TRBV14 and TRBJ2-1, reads EAGVTQFPSHSVIEKGQTVTLRCDPISGHDNLYWYRRVMGKEIKFLLHFVKESKQDESGMPNNRFLAERTGGTYSTLKVQPAELEDSGVYFCASSQVRGSYNEQFFGPGTRLTVL.

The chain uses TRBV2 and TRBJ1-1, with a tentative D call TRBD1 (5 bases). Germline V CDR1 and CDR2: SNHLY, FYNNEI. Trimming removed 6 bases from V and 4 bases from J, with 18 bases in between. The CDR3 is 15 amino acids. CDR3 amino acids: CASRIESGPGTEAFF. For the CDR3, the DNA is TGTGCCAGCAGGATTGAATCAGGGCCGGGCACTGAAGCTTTCTTT.

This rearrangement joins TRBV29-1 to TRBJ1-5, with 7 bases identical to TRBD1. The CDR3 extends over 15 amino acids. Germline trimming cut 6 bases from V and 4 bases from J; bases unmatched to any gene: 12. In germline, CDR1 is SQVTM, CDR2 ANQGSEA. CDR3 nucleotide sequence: TGCAGCGTCTCAGCCGGGACAGACCTTAATCAGCCCCAGCATTTT. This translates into CSVSAGTDLNQPQHF.

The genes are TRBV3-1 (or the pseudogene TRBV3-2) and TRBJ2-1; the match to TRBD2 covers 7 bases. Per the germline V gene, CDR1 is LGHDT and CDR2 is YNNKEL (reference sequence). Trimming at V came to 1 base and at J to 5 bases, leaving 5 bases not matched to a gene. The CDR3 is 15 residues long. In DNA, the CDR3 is TGTGCCAGCAGCCAAGTTGGCGGGGGAGACAATGAGCAGTTCTTC. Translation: CASSQVGGGDNEQFF.

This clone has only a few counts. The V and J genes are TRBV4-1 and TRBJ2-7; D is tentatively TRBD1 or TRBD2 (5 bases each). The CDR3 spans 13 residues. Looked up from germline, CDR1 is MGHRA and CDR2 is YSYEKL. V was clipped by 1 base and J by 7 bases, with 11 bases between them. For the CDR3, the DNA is TGCGCCAGCAGCCAAGGGGGCCCGGGAGAGCAGTACTTC. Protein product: CASSQGGPGEQYF.

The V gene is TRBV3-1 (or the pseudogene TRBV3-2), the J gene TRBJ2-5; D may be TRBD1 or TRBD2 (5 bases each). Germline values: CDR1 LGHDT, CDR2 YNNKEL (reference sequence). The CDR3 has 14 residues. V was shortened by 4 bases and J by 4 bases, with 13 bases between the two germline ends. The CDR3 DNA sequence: TGTGCCAGCAGCCCCTCGGGGCTCCCAGAGACCCAGTACTTC. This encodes CASSPSGLPETQYF.

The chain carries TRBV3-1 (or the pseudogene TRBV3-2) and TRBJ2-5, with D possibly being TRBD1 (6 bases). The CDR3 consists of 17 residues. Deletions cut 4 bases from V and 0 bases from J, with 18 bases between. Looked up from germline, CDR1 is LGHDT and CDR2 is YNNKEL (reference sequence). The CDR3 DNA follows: TGTGCCAGCAGCCCGAGGACAGTATCATCCAACCAAGAGACCCAGTACTTC. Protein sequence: CASSPRTVSSNQETQYF.

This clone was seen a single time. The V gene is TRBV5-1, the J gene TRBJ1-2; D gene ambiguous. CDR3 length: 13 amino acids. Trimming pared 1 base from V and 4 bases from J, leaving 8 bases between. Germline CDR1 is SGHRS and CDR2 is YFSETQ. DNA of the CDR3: TGCGCCAGCAGCTTGCCCGGGATCTATGGCTACACCTTC. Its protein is CASSLPGIYGYTF.

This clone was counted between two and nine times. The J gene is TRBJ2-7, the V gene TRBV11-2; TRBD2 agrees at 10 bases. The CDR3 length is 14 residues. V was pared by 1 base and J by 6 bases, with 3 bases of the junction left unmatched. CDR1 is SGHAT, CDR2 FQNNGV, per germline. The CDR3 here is CASSLVQRGGEQYF. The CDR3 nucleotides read TGTGCCAGCAGCTTAGTTCAGCGGGGGGGCGAGCAGTACTTC. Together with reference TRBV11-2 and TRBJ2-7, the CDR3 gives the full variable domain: EAGVAQSPRYKIIEKRQSVAFWCNPISGHATLYWYQQILGQGPKLLIQFQNNGVVDDSQLPKDRFSAERLKGVDSTLKIQPAKLEDSAVYLCASSLVQRGGEQYFGPGTRLTVT.

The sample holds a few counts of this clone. The CDR3 region is CASSQVGRDRYEQYF. CDR3 in DNA: TGCGCCAGCAGCCAAGTGGGCAGGGATCGGTACGAGCAGTACTTC. The chain is built from TRBV4-1 and TRBJ2-7; D possibly corresponds to TRBD1 (5 bases). Per the germline V gene, CDR1 is MGHRA and CDR2 is YSYEKL. The CDR3 contains 15 residues. The V end lost 1 base, the J end lost 4 bases, and 14 bases lay between the germline ends.

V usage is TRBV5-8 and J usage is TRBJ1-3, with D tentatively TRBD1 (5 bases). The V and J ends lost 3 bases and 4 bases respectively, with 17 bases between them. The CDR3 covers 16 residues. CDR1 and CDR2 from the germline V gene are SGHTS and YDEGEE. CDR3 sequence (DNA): TGTGCCAGCAGCTCTGGACTGAGTACAGGCGGAAACACCATATATTTT. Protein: CASSSGLSTGGNTIYF.